Listed here are 23 T cell receptor beta chains from one sample, sequenced in a study of T cells in Graves' hyperthyroidism and ophthalmopathy. TCR beta CDR3 regions were amplified from RNA transcripts. Primed by the HTBI set, a first-round RT-PCR was run on the TCR CDR3. TCRdb processed the multiplex PCR reads anew with MiXCR; each CDR3 protein has one entry. The sample consists of under 700,000 distinct CDR3 sequences, about a sixth of them appearing once. Sequencing used blood. The source is a woman between 18 and 29 years old with Graves' hyperthyroidism.

In this sample, this clonotype turned up many times. The chain has TRBV6-1 and TRBJ2-2, with TRBD2 matching over 10 bases. Trimming removed 4 bases from V and 4 bases from J; junction bases left unmatched: 0. The CDR3 has 14 residues. The V gene's germline CDR1 is MNHNS and CDR2 SASEGT. CDR3 region: CASSGLAGTGELFF. The DNA for the CDR3 is TGTGCCAGCAGTGGACTAGCGGGCACCGGGGAGCTGTTTTTT.

This clonotype was seen at least ten times. V is TRBV2 and J is TRBJ1-5; possible D gene TRBD1, 6 bases. Germline lookup yields CDR1 SNHLY and CDR2 FYNNEI. V was shortened by 8 bases and J by 5 bases, with 13 bases between the two germline ends. This CDR3 region has 13 residues. The CDR3 spells CASSGTRDQPQHF. The CDR3 DNA reads as TGTGCCAGCTCCGGGACACGGGATCAGCCCCAGCATTTT. Complete variable domain (other parts from reference TRBV2 and TRBJ1-5): EPEVTQTPSHQVTQMGQEVILRCVPISNHLYFYWYRQILGQKVEFLVSFYNNEISEKSEIFDDQFSVERPDGSNFTLKIRSTKLEDSAMYFCASSGTRDQPQHFGDGTRLSIL.

In its sample, this clonotype was seen many times. The chain uses TRBV28 and TRBJ2-1, with 12 bases lining up with TRBD2. With V trimmed by 6 bases and J by 6 bases, 6 bases remained unmatched. This CDR3 spans 15 amino acids. Germline V CDR1 and CDR2: MDHEN, SYDVKM. CDR3 sequence reads: CASRTSGSGRNEQFF. DNA for the CDR3: TGTGCCAGCAGGACTAGCGGGAGTGGGCGCAATGAGCAGTTCTTC.

This clonotype was seen a handful of times. The chain employs TRBV4-2 and TRBJ2-5; tentative D call: TRBD2 (5 bases). With 0 bases removed from V and 0 bases from J, the gap between germline ends came to 11 bases. The CDR3 extends over 16 amino acids. CDR1 and CDR2 from the germline V gene are LGHNA and YNFKEQ. CDR3 region: CASSQEGGLDQETQYF. As DNA, the CDR3 is TGTGCCAGCAGCCAAGAAGGAGGTCTAGACCAAGAGACCCAGTACTTC.

This clonotype was picked up many times. One end of the junction does not line up with germline, which may come from a read error. The chain employs TRBV28 and TRBJ2-7; TRBD1 might be the D (5 bases). Germline CDR1 is MDHEN and CDR2 is SYDVKM. The CDR3 is 16 amino acids. The CDR3 bases are TGTGCCAGTAGTTTCACAGGATACCCTTCCTTATACGAGCAGTACTTC. Residues: CASSFTGYPSLYEQYF. Looking up the rest from reference TRBV28 and TRBJ2-7 gives the full variable domain: DVKVTQSSRYLVKRTGEKVFLECVQDMDHENMFWYRQDPGLGLRLIYFSYDVKMKEKGDIPEGYSVSREKKERFSLILESASTNQTSMYLCASSFTGYPSLYEQYFGPGTRLTVT.

V and J are TRBV6-2 or TRBV6-3 and TRBJ2-3; 12 nucleotides agree with TRBD2. This CDR3 is built from 18 residues. From germline, CDR1 is MNHEY and CDR2 SVGEGT. The ends lost 6 bases at V and 3 bases at J; junction bases unmatched: 13. CDR3 loop: CASSILAGGIVQTDTQYF. DNA of the CDR3: TGTGCCAGCAGCATACTAGCGGGGGGAATTGTTCAAACAGATACGCAGTATTTT.

The J gene is TRBJ2-5, the V gene TRBV19; TRBD1 might be the D (6 bases). Trimming stripped 8 bases from V and 2 bases from J, with 18 bases between. The CDR3 contains 15 residues. Germline CDR1 is LNHDA and CDR2 is SQIVND (reference sequence). DNA of the CDR3: TGTGCCAGTGGAAAGACAGGCCCCGGACAAGAGACCCAGTACTTC. Its translation: CASGKTGPGQETQYF.

This clonotype was counted at least ten times. The gene calls are TRBV29-1 and TRBJ1-1; tentative D call: TRBD1 (6 bases). Looked up from germline, CDR1 is SQVTM and CDR2 is ANQGSEA. CDR3 length equals 13 residues. V was trimmed by 6 bases and J by 0 bases, leaving 11 bases between them. The CDR3 nucleotides read TGCAGCGTCTTACAGGGTTTGAACACTGAAGCTTTCTTT. This encodes CSVLQGLNTEAFF.

This clonotype was found many times. This rearrangement joins TRBV6-6 to TRBJ2-3; 11 bases line up with TRBD2. CDR1 and CDR2 from the germline V gene are MNHNY and SVGAGI (reference sequence). Trimming cost V 4 bases and J 2 bases; bases outside gene matches: 11. The length of the CDR3 is 18 residues. The CDR3 DNA reads as TGTGCCAGCAGTTGGTTAGCGGGAGGGGTCGGGAACACAGATACGCAGTATTTT. Translation: CASSWLAGGVGNTDTQYF.

This rearrangement joins TRBV29-1 to TRBJ1-5; 9 nucleotides align to TRBD1. J gave up 3 bases and V 6 bases, and 3 bases lay outside the gene matches. CDR3 size: 13 residues. Germline values: CDR1 SQVTM, CDR2 ANQGSEA. CDR3 nucleotide sequence: TGCAGCGTGGGGACAGGGATCAATCAGCCCCAGCATTTT. Amino acids: CSVGTGINQPQHF.

The sample holds a few counts of this clonotype. At one boundary the junction diverges from the germline segment, which might be a read error. The chain uses TRBV6-4 and TRBJ1-1; unclear D gene. This CDR3 region has 15 residues. The germline gives CDR1 MRHNA, CDR2 SNTAGT. The chain's CDR3 is CASSYSPRMNTEAFF. Here the CDR3 DNA reads TGTGCCAGCAGTTACTCACCCCGGATGAACACTGAAGCTTTCTTT.

The gene calls are TRBV18 and TRBJ2-7, with TRBD1 identical over 8 bases. From germline, CDR1 is KGHSH and CDR2 LQKENI. After removal of 1 base from V and 2 bases from J, the junction contained 4 bases not matched to a gene. The CDR3 runs to 15 residues. The CDR3 nucleotides are TGTGCCAGCTCACCACAAACAGGGGGTCCCTACGAGCAGTACTTC. As protein: CASSPQTGGPYEQYF.

This CDR3 is CASSLGGQGARGEQYF. CDR3 DNA: TGTGCCAGCAGCTTAGGGGGACAGGGGGCGCGGGGTGAGCAGTACTTC. The chain has TRBV7-2 and TRBJ2-7; 12 bases map to TRBD1. Per germline, CDR1 SGHTA and CDR2 FQGNSA. The ends lost 1 base at V and 7 bases at J; junction bases unmatched: 8. This CDR3 has 16 residues.

This clonotype was counted between two and nine times. The CDR3 protein is CASSYSLAGVYEQFF. The CDR3, as DNA: TGTGCCAGCAGTTACTCCCTAGCGGGAGTTTATGAGCAGTTCTTC. V is TRBV6-5 and J is TRBJ2-1, with 10 bases fitting TRBD2. CDR1 MNHEY and CDR2 SVGAGI come from the germline V gene. Trimming at V came to 0 bases and at J to 8 bases, leaving 4 bases not matched to a gene. The CDR3 totals 15 residues.

By sample fraction, this clonotype is medium-sized. The rearrangement uses TRBV28 and TRBJ2-7; TRBD2 matches 11 bases. Germline V gene data show CDR1 as MDHEN and CDR2 as SYDVKM. The CDR3 has 19 residues. V lost 4 bases and J lost 0; bases outside the gene matches: 14. The CDR3 nucleotides are TGTGCCAGCAGTTCCCCTTCCCAACTAGCGGGAGTGGGCTCCTACGAGCAGTACTTC. Its translation: CASSSPSQLAGVGSYEQYF.

This clonotype was seen at least ten times. The V and J genes are TRBV28 and TRBJ2-7; tentatively, D is TRBD2 (5 bases). V lost 3 bases and J 8 bases, leaving 17 bases between the germline ends. The CDR3 length is 14 residues. Per the germline V gene, CDR1 is MDHEN and CDR2 is SYDVKM. CDR3 sequence reads: CASSFPADSVKQYF. The DNA for the CDR3 is TGTGCCAGCAGTTTCCCCGCGGACTCAGTAAAGCAGTACTTC. The full variable domain, completed using reference TRBV28 and TRBJ2-7, is DVKVTQSSRYLVKRTGEKVFLECVQDMDHENMFWYRQDPGLGLRLIYFSYDVKMKEKGDIPEGYSVSREKKERFSLILESASTNQTSMYLCASSFPADSVKQYFGPGTRLTVT.

This clonotype appeared a few times. The rearrangement links TRBV28 to TRBJ1-5; 9 nucleotides align to TRBD1. V was pared by 7 bases and J by 3 bases, with 7 bases of the junction left unmatched. This CDR3 is built from 15 residues. The germline V gene encodes CDR1 MDHEN and CDR2 SYDVKM. The CDR3 nucleotides read TGTGCCAGCAAAGACCGGGACAGGGTCAATCAGCCCCAGCATTTT. Its translation is CASKDRDRVNQPQHF. The variable domain in full, with the rest retrieved from reference TRBV28 and TRBJ1-5, is DVKVTQSSRYLVKRTGEKVFLECVQDMDHENMFWYRQDPGLGLRLIYFSYDVKMKEKGDIPEGYSVSREKKERFSLILESASTNQTSMYLCASKDRDRVNQPQHFGDGTRLSIL.

The V call is TRBV24-1, the J call TRBJ2-1; D remains ambiguous. The V gene lost 2 bases and the J gene lost 8 bases, with 3 bases spanning the gap. The CDR3 sequence is 11 residues long. Germline CDR1 is KGHDR and CDR2 is SFDVKD. The CDR3, as DNA: TGTGCCACCAGTGATTATTATGAGCAGTTCTTC. This codes for CATSDYYEQFF.

This clonotype was recorded many times. The chain couples TRBV12-3 or TRBV12-4 to TRBJ2-3; possible D gene TRBD1, 6 bases. The CDR3 sequence is 16 residues long. The V and J ends lost 0 bases and 4 bases respectively, with 14 bases between them. CDR3 nucleotide sequence: TGTGCCAGCAGTTTAGCGGGGGCAGGGGTTCCAGATACGCAGTATTTT. It is translated as CASSLAGAGVPDTQYF.

This clonotype has ten or more counts. J is TRBJ2-7 and V is TRBV7-2, with 8 bases that match TRBD2. From germline, CDR1 is SGHTA and CDR2 FQGNSA. This CDR3 is built from 15 residues. V trimming: 0 bases; J trimming: 6 bases; junction bases outside the gene matches: 7. CDR3 in amino acids: CASSLAPAGGGEQYF. In DNA form, the CDR3 reads TGTGCCAGCAGCTTAGCCCCTGCGGGGGGAGGCGAGCAGTACTTC.

This clonotype has ten or more counts. This rearrangement joins TRBV27 to TRBJ2-1, with no clear D. The CDR3 covers 14 residues. Trimming left V 4 bases short and J 0 bases short, with 7 bases between. CDR1 MNHEY and CDR2 SMNVEV come from the germline V gene (reference sequence). The CDR3 DNA follows: TGTGCCAGCAGTTACCGGCGCTCCTACAATGAGCAGTTCTTC. The encoded protein is CASSYRRSYNEQFF.

This clonotype was recorded many times. Written as DNA, the CDR3 is TGTGCCAGCACTTGGGACAGGGGTGGCAATCAGCCCCAGCATTTT. This codes for CASTWDRGGNQPQHF. The genes are TRBV2 and TRBJ1-5; 10 bases are shared with TRBD1. V lost 7 bases, J lost 2 bases, and 5 bases stayed unmatched. The CDR3 length is 15 residues. CDR1 is SNHLY and CDR2 is FYNNEI in the germline V gene.

This clonotype has at least ten counts. This chain connects TRBV20-1 to TRBJ2-5, with a tentative D call TRBD1 (6 bases). Germline loops: CDR1 DFQATT, CDR2 SNEGSKA (reference sequence). V was clipped by 0 bases and J by 5 bases, with 10 bases between them. This CDR3 contains 13 residues. The CDR3 loop reads CSARDRQVETQYF. The CDR3 DNA follows: TGCAGTGCTAGAGATCGACAGGTGGAGACCCAGTACTTC.